This is a list of T cell receptor beta chains from one sample in a study of human T cells and chemical hapten exposure. TCRdb reprocessed the RACE reads via MiXCR and lists one record per CDR3 protein. The data contain 180,000 or so distinct CDR3 sequences, 30% of them seen just once; the ten biggest clones take up just under 3%. Sequencing was performed on whole blood, taken in connection with sensitization to the hapten diphenylcyclopropenone (DPC). The receptors here all came from a woman aged 25-40 years with alopecia areata. Some clones in this sample may be carry-over from other donors' samples. Each CDR3 is given with its conserved first and last residue. D genes are given only for firm matches. Some rows have no size entry. The others give once, few or many, or a class for an expanded clone.

V	J	size	D	DNA	CDR3
TRBV28	TRBJ1-1	few	-	TGTGCCAGCAGACCGGTAGGTGGCGGCATGAACACTGAAGCTTTCTTT	CASRPVGGGMNTEAFF
TRBV28	TRBJ2-7	-	TRBD1	TGTGCCAGCAGACCGGGACAGAGTCACACCGAGCAGTACTTC	CASRPGQSHTEQYF
TRBV5-1	TRBJ1-2	few	-	TGCGCCAGCAGCTTGGGGCGGCAGACCGAGCCTGACGGCTACACCTTC	CASSLGRQTEPDGYTF
TRBV28	TRBJ2-5	few	-	TGTGCCAGCAGTTCGCAATCTGGGAAAGAGACCCAGTACTTC	CASSSQSGKETQYF
TRBV29-1	TRBJ2-1	-	TRBD2	TGCAGCGTTGAGCCCCCTCCTAGCGGGAGGTTGAGAGAGCAGTTCTTC	CSVEPPPSGRLREQFF
TRBV28	TRBJ2-7	many	TRBD1	TGTGCCAGCAGTCCCGGGACAGAAACCTACGAGCAGTACTTC	CASSPGTETYEQYF
TRBV10-3	TRBJ2-3	few	TRBD2	TGTGCCATCAGTGAGGGACTAGCGGGGAGAGATACGCAGTATTTT	CAISEGLAGRDTQYF
TRBV20-1	TRBJ2-1	few	-	TGCAGTGCTCCCCCGGGACTCTACAATGAGCAGTTCTTC	CSAPPGLYNEQFF
TRBV9	TRBJ1-1	-	-	TGTGCCAGCAGCAGGGGTGAGCCGAACACTGAAGCTTTCTTT	CASSRGEPNTEAFF
TRBV28	TRBJ1-2	-	TRBD1	TGTGCCAGCAGGTTCCAATCGGGACAGGGGGGCGGCTACACCTTC	CASRFQSGQGGGYTF
TRBV29-1	TRBJ2-1	-	TRBD1	TGCAGCGTTGAAGGGCCGGGACAGGACAATGAGCAGTTCTTC	CSVEGPGQDNEQFF
TRBV20-1	TRBJ2-2	few	-	TGCAGTGCTCCCGCCCCCCAGGCCCACACCGGGGAGCTGTTTTTT	CSAPAPQAHTGELFF
TRBV4-2	TRBJ1-4	many	-	TGTGCCAGCAGCCCTCTAGGCCCTTCTGAAAAACTGTTTTTT	CASSPLGPSEKLFF
TRBV20-1	TRBJ1-5	few	-	TGCAGTGCGGACAGAACAAATCAGCCCCAGCATTTT	CSADRTNQPQHF
TRBV2	TRBJ2-1	-	-	TGTGCCAGCAGCAAATCTGGTCGGTATGAGCAGTTCTTC	CASSKSGRYEQFF
TRBV30	TRBJ1-6	-	TRBD1	TGTGCCTGCCGCGGGACAGCCCCAGTGGCCCTCCACTTT	CACRGTAPVALHF
TRBV6-6	TRBJ2-1	-	TRBD1	TGTGCCAGCAGTTACTCGACAGGGGACTACAATGAGCAGTTCTTC	CASSYSTGDYNEQFF
TRBV9	TRBJ2-1	-	TRBD2	TGTGCCAGCAGCGTATCATTGGCGGGAGGGAGGTACAATGAGCAGTTCTTC	CASSVSLAGGRYNEQFF
TRBV11-1	TRBJ2-7	few	TRBD1	TGTGCCAGCAGCTTAGCGACGGGACAGGGGTACGAGCAGTACTTC	CASSLATGQGYEQYF
TRBV29-1	TRBJ1-1	-	-	TGCAGCGTCCTAGAACGTGACGCTGAAGCTTTCTTT	CSVLERDAEAFF
TRBV6-2/TRBV6-3	TRBJ2-1	-	-	TGTGCCAGCAGTTACTTGGCTACGTACAATGAGCAGTTCTTC	CASSYLATYNEQFF
TRBV5-1	TRBJ1-2	few	-	TGCGCCAGCAGCCCGGAGCTTGGGGGATTTGGCTACACCTTC	CASSPELGGFGYTF
TRBV19	TRBJ2-3	-	-	TGTGCCAGTAGAGTGCAGGGTGACACAGATACGCAGTATTTT	CASRVQGDTDTQYF
TRBV12-3/TRBV12-4	TRBJ1-4	-	-	TGTGCCAGCAGAACGTCCTCGGAAGGGGAAAAACTGTTTTTT	CASRTSSEGEKLFF
TRBV29-1	TRBJ1-1	few	-	TGCAGCGTTGCTTTTAGGGAAAACACTGAAGCTTTCTTT	CSVAFRENTEAFF
TRBV5-1	TRBJ1-2	-	-	TGCGCCAGCAGCTTGAATTCAGGGGATGGCTACACCTTC	CASSLNSGDGYTF
TRBV20-1	TRBJ2-7	-	-	TGCAGTGCTCGGCATGGGGGCTACGAGCAGTACTTC	CSARHGGYEQYF
TRBV10-3	TRBJ2-1	few	-	TGTGCCATCAGTGATCATGGAGAGCTTTCGGGCGAGCAGTTCTTC	CAISDHGELSGEQFF
TRBV20-1	TRBJ1-5	few	-	TGCAGTGCTAGGCGACACCATAGCAATCAGCCCCAGCATTTT	CSARRHHSNQPQHF
TRBV27	TRBJ1-1	few	TRBD1	TGTGCCAGCAGTTTAGTGGGACAGGGCGACACTGAAGCTTTCTTT	CASSLVGQGDTEAFF
TRBV7-2	TRBJ2-3	many	-	TGTGCCAGCAGCTTATACCTGATACGCACAGATACGCAGTATTTT	CASSLYLIRTDTQYF
TRBV7-2	TRBJ2-7	few	-	TGTGCCAGCAGCTCCCCCCTTTCCTACGAGCAGTACTTC	CASSSPLSYEQYF
TRBV6-5	TRBJ1-6	few	-	TGTGCCAGCAGTTACTCACAGGGAGGGGGTCCCCTCCACTTT	CASSYSQGGGPLHF
TRBV5-1	TRBJ2-7	-	-	TGCGCCAGCAGCGGAACTGGGGCAGTAACCTACGAGCAGTACTTC	CASSGTGAVTYEQYF
TRBV6-2/TRBV6-3	TRBJ1-1	few	-	TGTGCCAGCAGCGCCACAGGGATCGAAGCTTTCTTT	CASSATGIEAFF
TRBV4-3	TRBJ2-2	few	TRBD1	TGCGCCAGCAGCCAAGATGAGGACAGGGGCACCGGGGAGCTGTTTTTT	CASSQDEDRGTGELFF
TRBV5-1	TRBJ2-1	once	-	TGCGCCAGCAGCCCAAGAGAGGGCGCAGCCAATGAGCAGTTCTTC	CASSPREGAANEQFF
TRBV12-3/TRBV12-4	TRBJ2-2	few	-	TGTGCCAGCAGTTTGAGCCCGAACACCGGGGAGCTGTTTTTT	CASSLSPNTGELFF
TRBV28	TRBJ1-1	few	-	TGTGCCAGCAGTTTAGGCCGGGGGGCTTTCTTT	CASSLGRGAFF
TRBV9	TRBJ1-3	-	TRBD1	TGTGCCAGCAGCGCTCTGGGACAGGCTGGAAACACCATATATTTT	CASSALGQAGNTIYF
TRBV7-3	TRBJ2-1	few	-	TGTGCCAGCAGCTTAATCGGTAAGGGAGGCTCCTACAATGAGCAGTTCTTC	CASSLIGKGGSYNEQFF
TRBV29-1	TRBJ1-1	-	-	TGCAGCGGAAGATATTGGGGAAACACTGAAGCTTTCTTT	CSGRYWGNTEAFF
TRBV7-2	TRBJ1-1	few	TRBD1	TGTGCCAGCAGCCCACAGGGGGCGATGGATGAAGCTTTCTTT	CASSPQGAMDEAFF
TRBV9	TRBJ2-6	few	TRBD2	TGTGCCAGCAGCGTATATCCTCCCGGGGGGATTGCTGGGGCCAACGTCCTGACTTTC	CASSVYPPGGIAGANVLTF
TRBV29-1	TRBJ1-2	few	TRBD1	TGCAGCGGGACGACAGGGGCGACTGGCTACACCTTC	CSGTTGATGYTF
TRBV20-1	TRBJ2-7	-	TRBD2	TGCAGTGCCTCAATAACTAGCGGATCCTACGAGCAGTACTTC	CSASITSGSYEQYF
TRBV20-1	TRBJ1-1	-	-	TGCAGTGCTAGAGATCGGGCCGGCTACACTGAAGCTTTCTTT	CSARDRAGYTEAFF
TRBV20-1	TRBJ1-3	-	-	TGCAGTGCTAGAGAGGGAACAGGTGCCCTTCCGTCTCTGACTGGAAACACCATATATTTT	CSAREGTGALPSLTGNTIYF
TRBV7-2	TRBJ2-3	few	-	TGTGCCAGCAGTGAAGGGCGGCACACTAGCACAGATACGCAGTATTTT	CASSEGRHTSTDTQYF
TRBV12-3/TRBV12-4	TRBJ1-4	-	-	TGTGCCAGCACCAGTTTTGGAGTGAATGAAAAACTGTTTTTT	CASTSFGVNEKLFF
TRBV20-1	TRBJ1-6	-	-	TGCAGTGCGTTCGAGGGGACTGGTTGGAATTCACCCCTCCACTTT	CSAFEGTGWNSPLHF
TRBV5-4	TRBJ2-1	-	TRBD2	TGTGCCAGCAGCCGGGTAGCGGGGGGCAATGAGCAGTTCTTC	CASSRVAGGNEQFF
TRBV20-1	TRBJ1-6	-	TRBD1	TGCAGTGTTAAGACAGGGCTAAATTCACCCCTCCACTTT	CSVKTGLNSPLHF
TRBV15	TRBJ2-3	-	TRBD2	TGTGCCACCAGCAGAGAGGGGACTAGCGGGGGTTCAGATACGCAGTATTTT	CATSREGTSGGSDTQYF
TRBV6-6	TRBJ1-1	few	-	TGTGCCAGCAGTTATCCCCCTGAAGCTTTCTTT	CASSYPPEAFF
TRBV29-1	TRBJ2-5	-	TRBD2	TGCAGCGTCCGAGGACTAGCGGTACAAGAGACCCAGTACTTC	CSVRGLAVQETQYF